This T cell receptor beta chain came from a study of T cell responses to AZD1222 COVID-19 vaccine (dated by TCRdb to the early 2020s). For the study in its entirety: A total of 233 trial participants underwent TCR sequencing, of whom roughly 210 received two doses of AZD1222 and some 26 received two doses of the MenACWY control vaccine. Trial participants were enrolled by age into subgroups of 18-55, 56-69 and 70-plus years, and about 150, 27 and 61 TCR-sequenced participants, respectively, were included in these subgroups. Study-level results and caveats: A significant rise in spike-specific TCR breadth and depth was observed after two AZD1222 doses relative to day 0 and relative to MenACWY recipients. The 56-69-year group was small, and its depth increase did not reach significance, likely because of low power. Because no day 14 peak-response samples were available, the repertoires could be characterized only after the peak T cell response. The whole spike protein was spanned by vaccine-associated CD4 TCRs, and dominant responses were seen in regions 160-218 and 743-854. Participants were mostly white British, with more females than males. The authors suggested clonal diversity may have been underestimated. Reportedly, close to half of the unique spike-specific TCRs recognized epitopes lying outside the regions that are mutated in the B.1.351 and B.1.1.7 variants. Conclusions about previously exposed vaccinees were limited because only six AZD1222 recipients were SARS-CoV-2 seropositive at baseline.

The CDR3 has 16 amino acids, counting the end cysteine and phenylalanine. The only DNA kept is the CDR3, 48 bases in frame from the first base. For CDR1 and CDR2, the germline V gene lists SGHTA and FQGNSA. Trimming at the junction amounts to 1 base on V and 1 base on J, and the germline ends lie 13 bases apart. Explained via the paper, the time point label denotes: about 28 days (+/-7) after the second vaccine dose. AZD1222 recipients with second doses at about 4 weeks or about 12 weeks were pooled, because spike-specific TCR depth and breadth did not differ between schedules. The vaccinee samples were drawn from two UK trials, COV001 and COV002, one of which was a single-blind randomized controlled phase 2/3 trial testing AZD1222 (ChAdOx1 nCoV-19) in healthy adults. Trial participant PBMC samples were collected at day 0 and day 28 after the second dose for TCRbeta chain sequencing. This clone was recorded only once. What antigen it recognizes has not been identified. No much larger clonotype is one base removed from it; base qualities were not supplied.

The CDR3 regions of human TCRbeta chains were analyzed by immunosequencing. The study's own analysis went as follows. TCRs in the repertoires were matched against a reference library of SARS-CoV-2-specific TCRs that had been generated with the MIRA antigen-specificity platform. Breadth was defined as the fraction of unique TCRs that were SARS-CoV-2-associated, and depth was defined as the fraction of total T cells that were SARS-CoV-2-associated. Using the MIRA data, each spike-specific TCR was mapped to the spike region that the TCR reacts to and placed in a CD4 or CD8 class. Log10-transformed breadth and depth values were compared by one-way ANOVA with Sidak's multiple comparisons tests. TCRdb carries this immuneACCESS record with in-frame sequences only. Its versions omit some clonotypes, under half of them owing to an unresolved V gene in the studies checked, with the rest unexplained. The V and J calls and the clone size are those of that table, but D and trimming were determined from the DNA. The sample table lists 150,000 or so clones, roughly nine tenths of them with a count of one. About 1% of the sample rests with the top ten.

This sequence originates from an adult who received the AZD1222 COVID-19 vaccine. The sequenced sample was peripheral blood, obtained 28 days after the second AZD1222 dose. Here the chain combines TRBV7-2 and TRBJ1-1; the D gene is perhaps TRBD1, from 5 matching bases. The CDR3: CASSLDIAGSNTEAFF. The sequenced DNA: TGTGCCAGCAGCTTAGATATTGCAGGGTCGAACACTGAAGCTTTCTTT.